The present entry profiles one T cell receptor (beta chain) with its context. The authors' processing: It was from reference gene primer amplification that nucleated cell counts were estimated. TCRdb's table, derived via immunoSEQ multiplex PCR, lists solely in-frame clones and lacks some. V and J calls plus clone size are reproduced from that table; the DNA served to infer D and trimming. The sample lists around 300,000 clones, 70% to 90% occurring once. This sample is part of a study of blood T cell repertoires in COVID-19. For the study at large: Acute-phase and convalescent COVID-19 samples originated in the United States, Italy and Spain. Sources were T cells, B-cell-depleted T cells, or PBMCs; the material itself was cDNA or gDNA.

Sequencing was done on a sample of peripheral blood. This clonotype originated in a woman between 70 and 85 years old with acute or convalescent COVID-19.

The CDR3 spells CASSERVMVEQYF. The CDR3 nucleotides read TGTGCCAGCAGTGAGAGGGTCATGGTCGAGCAGTACTTC. The genes are TRBV2 and TRBJ2-7; D may be TRBD2 (5 bases). The V gene's germline CDR1 is SNHLY and CDR2 FYNNEI. Trimming took 3 bases from V and 6 from J, leaving 12 bases between them. The CDR3 sequence is 13 residues long.